This T cell receptor beta chain came from a study of CD8 T cells in ankylosing spondylitis. V lost 6 bases and J lost 3, with 14 bases in between. Germline values: CDR1 SNHLY, CDR2 FYNNEI. This CDR3 has 14 amino acids. Ten or more counts support this clonotype. Scientists made TCR beta libraries using quantitative 5'-RACE with molecular barcodes. TCRdb passed the 5' RACE reads through MiXCR, listing each CDR3 protein once. The sample shows roughly 100,000 distinct CDR3 sequences, more than 20% of them seen only once. This chain links TRBV2 with TRBJ1-2; D possibly corresponds to TRBD1 (5 bases). Sequenced: synovial fluid, either unsorted or a sorted T cell fraction (not recorded which). This TCR came from a male donor with ankylosing spondylitis. CDR3 sequence: CASSPDLGDYGYTF. CDR3 DNA sequence: TGTGCCAGCAGCCCGGACCTGGGGGACTATGGCTACACCTTC.